Listed here are 25 T cell receptor beta chains from one sample, sequenced in a study of cytomegalovirus exposure and HLA in healthy donors (dated by TCRdb to the late 2010s). Library preparation used the immunoSEQ multiplex PCR assay. The multiplex PCR relied on a mix of 60 forward primers for TCR Vbeta segments and 13 reverse primers for TCR Jbeta segments. TCRdb's version of the immuneACCESS table is confined to in-frame rearrangements and falls short of the full clone set. An unresolved V gene accounts for under half of the shortfall where checked; the remainder is of unknown origin. Present in this sample are about 180,000 clones, around three quarters of which were seen just once. The ten largest clonotypes hold more than 0.55% of the sample. Sequenced: PBMCs. The receptors shown here come from a woman in her 40s in good health and CMV-seronegative.

The chain couples TRBV6-5 to TRBJ2-7, with TRBD2 matching over 9 bases. The germline V gene has CDR1 MNHEY and CDR2 SVGAGI. The CDR3 is made up of 15 amino acids. V shed 10 bases, J shed 3 bases, and the junction held 13 bases outside the gene matches. CDR3 residues: CAIGRPSGIVYEQYF. The CDR3 nucleotides are TGTGCCATCGGGAGGCCTAGCGGGATTGTCTACGAGCAGTACTTC.

The genes are TRBV7-6 and TRBJ1-6; a possible D gene is TRBD1 (6 bases). Trimming cost V 2 bases and J 6 bases, with 11 bases left between them. This CDR3 has 15 amino acids. Looked up from germline, CDR1 is SGHVS and CDR2 is FNYEAQ. This CDR3 is CASSLRGGSNSPLHF. CDR3 in DNA: TGTGCCAGCAGCTTACGAGGGGGAAGTAATTCACCCCTCCACTTT.

This clone was picked up a small number of times. The chain uses TRBV27 and TRBJ2-3, with 9 bases lining up with TRBD1. Per germline, CDR1 MNHEY and CDR2 SMNVEV (reference sequence). Trimming took 0 bases from V and 1 from J; bases not matched to a gene: 5. The CDR3 consists of 17 residues. CDR3 protein: CASSLSSGDRGTDTQYF. Written as DNA, the CDR3 is TGTGCCAGCAGTTTATCGAGCGGGGACAGGGGCACAGATACGCAGTATTTT.

This chain uses TRBV27 with TRBJ1-3; 7 bases match TRBD1. The junction had 5 bases not matched to a gene; V was cut back by 2 bases and J by 4 bases. CDR1 and CDR2 from the germline V gene are MNHEY and SMNVEV (reference sequence). There are 15 residues in the CDR3. The CDR3 loop reads CASSLQGDGGNTIYF. CDR3 bases: TGTGCCAGCAGTTTACAGGGGGACGGGGGAAACACCATATATTTT.

The gene calls are TRBV14 and TRBJ2-7, with TRBD1 as a possible D gene (5 bases). V lost 1 base and J lost 6, with 7 bases in between. The CDR3 is 12 amino acids. Germline V gene sequence: CDR1 SGHDN, CDR2 FVKESK. CDR3 sequence: CASSQGGVEQYF. The DNA of the CDR3 is TGTGCCAGCAGCCAAGGGGGCGTCGAGCAGTACTTC. Using reference TRBV14 and TRBJ2-7 for the parts outside the CDR3, the full variable domain is EAGVTQFPSHSVIEKGQTVTLRCDPISGHDNLYWYRRVMGKEIKFLLHFVKESKQDESGMPNNRFLAERTGGTYSTLKVQPAELEDSGVYFCASSQGGVEQYFGPGTRLTVT.

V gene TRBV5-1 combines with J gene TRBJ1-2; 9 bases fit TRBD1. The CDR3 sequence is 18 residues long. J lost 4 bases, V lost 1 base, and 14 bases had no gene match. Per germline, CDR1 SGHRS and CDR2 YFSETQ. DNA for the CDR3: TGCGCCAGCAGCTTGCAACCGGGACAGGGCCTTTTTGGCTATGGCTACACCTTC. Residues: CASSLQPGQGLFGYGYTF.

This clone was picked up a small number of times. The chain carries TRBV7-8 and TRBJ2-7, with a tentative D call TRBD1 (5 bases). The CDR3 contains 16 residues. V lost 5 bases to trimming and J lost 4 bases, with 21 bases between them. The germline V gene encodes CDR1 SGHVS and CDR2 FQNEAQ. Here the CDR3 DNA reads TGTGCCAGCAGCCCTTTCGGTGGGGCCCTCCGTTACGAGCAGTACTTC. This encodes CASSPFGGALRYEQYF.

V gene TRBV4-1 combines with J gene TRBJ2-7; D is unclear. Trimming took off 4 bases at V and 6 bases at J, with 10 bases between the two ends. Germline loops: CDR1 MGHRA, CDR2 YSYEKL. CDR3 length: 12 amino acids. This CDR3 is CASSPDSGEQYF. DNA of the CDR3: TGCGCCAGCAGCCCAGATTCGGGCGAGCAGTACTTC.

The gene calls are TRBV11-3 and TRBJ1-4; D might be TRBD1 (6 bases). Germline V CDR1 and CDR2: SGHNT, YENEEA. This CDR3 region has 17 residues. The V and J ends lost 0 bases and 3 bases respectively, with 14 bases between them. The CDR3 loop is CASSLDGGASSNEKLFF. CDR3 bases: TGTGCCAGCAGCTTAGACGGGGGGGCATCATCTAATGAAAAACTGTTTTTT.

DNA for the CDR3: TGTGCCAGCAGCGCTGTACAGGGTATTAACACTGAAGCTTTCTTT. Its translation is CASSAVQGINTEAFF. The chain joins TRBV9 to TRBJ1-1; a possible D gene is TRBD1 (6 bases). Germline V CDR1 and CDR2: SGDLS, YYNGEE. The V and J ends lost 3 bases and 2 bases respectively, with 14 bases between them. CDR3 length equals 15 residues.

This chain uses TRBV7-2 with TRBJ2-1; 14 bases agree with TRBD2. V lost 1 base and J lost 2; bases outside the gene matches: 4. Germline V gives CDR1 SGHTA, CDR2 FQGNSA. This CDR3 is 18 amino acids long. The CDR3 region has the DNA TGTGCCAGCAGCTTAGAGGGACTAGCGGGAGTCGCCTACAATGAGCAGTTCTTC. As protein: CASSLEGLAGVAYNEQFF.

The chain combines TRBV6-1 with TRBJ1-4, with a weak D call TRBD1 (6 bases). Looked up from germline, CDR1 is MNHNS and CDR2 is SASEGT. This CDR3 region has 15 residues. The ends were cut back, 4 bases at V and 0 bases at J, with 9 bases in the middle. The CDR3, as DNA: TGTGCCAGCAGTGCCGCAGGGGCAACTAATGAAAAACTGTTTTTT. Residues: CASSAAGATNEKLFF.

The chain uses TRBV9 and TRBJ2-7; 8 bases line up with TRBD1. The CDR3 covers 16 residues. J gave up 5 bases and V 3 bases, and 13 bases lay outside the gene matches. The germline CDR1 and CDR2 sequences are SGDLS and YYNGEE. CDR3 amino acids: CASSESVPGQVDEQYF. The CDR3 nucleotides are TGTGCCAGCAGCGAGAGCGTTCCGGGACAGGTGGACGAGCAGTACTTC.

This clone was seen only a few times. This chain uses TRBV7-9 with TRBJ1-5, with D uncertain. Per germline, CDR1 SEHNR and CDR2 FQNEAQ (reference sequence). The CDR3 has 12 amino acids. The ends were cut back, 3 bases at V and 7 bases at J, with 7 bases in the middle. The CDR3 DNA sequence: TGTGCCAGCAGCTTCCTAGGACAGCCCCAGCATTTT. Protein product: CASSFLGQPQHF.

The rearrangement joins TRBV27 to TRBJ2-1, with TRBD1 matching 7 bases. The CDR3 totals 15 residues. The V and J ends lost 6 bases and 1 base, in that order; junction bases with no gene match: 6. Germline CDR1 and CDR2: MNHEY and SMNVEV (reference sequence). In nucleotides, the CDR3 is TGTGCCAGCAGGAGTAAACAGGGGTCCTACAATGAGCAGTTCTTC. This translates into CASRSKQGSYNEQFF.

This clone was recorded once. The rearrangement links TRBV5-4 to TRBJ2-5, with 11 bases identical to TRBD1. CDR1 is SGHNT, CDR2 YYREEE, per germline (reference sequence). CDR3 size: 15 residues. J lost 5 bases, V lost 4 bases, and 7 bases had no gene match. The DNA for the CDR3 is TGTGCCAGCAGCCCGGACAGGGGGCGGGTGGAGACCCAGTACTTC. This sequence encodes CASSPDRGRVETQYF.

The V call is TRBV25-1, the J call TRBJ1-1; 8 nucleotides agree with TRBD1. The length of the CDR3 is 15 residues. The J segment lost 6 bases and the V segment lost 0 bases, leaving 6 bases of the junction unmatched. Germline lookup yields CDR1 MGHDK and CDR2 SYGVNS. The CDR3 region is CASSEYSRGLAEAFF. DNA of the CDR3: TGTGCCAGCAGTGAATATTCCAGGGGGCTCGCTGAAGCTTTCTTT.

This clone has only a few counts. The chain is built from TRBV10-3 and TRBJ2-3; D possibly corresponds to TRBD1 (6 bases). Trimming removed 0 bases from V and 4 bases from J, with 17 bases in between. The CDR3 extends over 17 amino acids. CDR1 is ENHRY and CDR2 is SYGVKD in the germline V gene. The CDR3 region is CAISESFGRGNADTQYF. The CDR3 DNA sequence: TGTGCCATCAGTGAGTCGTTCGGCAGGGGTAACGCAGATACGCAGTATTTT.

This clone was counted once. V and J are TRBV7-8 and TRBJ1-2; D perhaps matches TRBD1 (5 bases). Germline loops: CDR1 SGHVS, CDR2 FQNEAQ. V was pared by 5 bases and J by 0 bases, with 13 bases between. The CDR3 spans 15 residues. CDR3 in DNA: TGTGCCAGCAGCACCGGACAACCTACTAACTATGGCTACACCTTC. The encoded protein is CASSTGQPTNYGYTF.

V gene TRBV19 combines with J gene TRBJ2-5, with a tentative D call TRBD2 (6 bases). CDR1 and CDR2 from the germline V gene are LNHDA and SQIVND (reference sequence). Trimming removed 3 bases from V and 11 bases from J, with 16 bases in between. This CDR3 comprises 13 residues. The CDR3 here is CASSILLSGEQYF. CDR3 DNA sequence: TGTGCCAGTAGTATTTTACTCTCGGGGGAGCAGTACTTC.

This chain links TRBV5-1 with TRBJ2-1; 10 nucleotides align to TRBD2. Germline values: CDR1 SGHRS, CDR2 YFSETQ. V shed 2 bases, J shed 8 bases, and the junction held 4 bases outside the gene matches. This CDR3 region has 14 residues. CDR3 in amino acids: CASSLAGGPHEQFF. CDR3 coding DNA: TGCGCCAGCAGCTTAGCGGGAGGGCCGCATGAGCAGTTCTTC.

The chain uses TRBV19 and TRBJ2-2; perhaps TRBD1 as D (6 bases). The CDR3 is 16 amino acids. From germline, CDR1 is LNHDA and CDR2 SQIVND (reference sequence). Trimming removed 5 bases from V and 4 bases from J, with 17 bases in between. CDR3 amino acids: CASSVRAGTPTGELFF. In DNA, the CDR3 is TGTGCCAGTAGTGTGAGGGCCGGGACACCCACCGGGGAGCTGTTTTTT. Combining the CDR3 with reference TRBV19 and TRBJ2-2 gives the whole variable domain DGGITQSPKYLFRKEGQNVTLSCEQNLNHDAMYWYRQDPGQGLRLIYYSQIVNDFQKGDIAEGYSVSREKKESFPLTVTSAQKNPTAFYLCASSVRAGTPTGELFFGEGSRLTVL.

The rearrangement joins TRBV28 to TRBJ1-5; TRBD1 agrees at 9 bases. J gave up 2 bases and V 8 bases, and 7 bases lay outside the gene matches. CDR1 MDHEN and CDR2 SYDVKM come from the germline V gene. This CDR3 is 15 amino acids long. The CDR3 sequence: CASAGQGWRNQPQHF. The CDR3 DNA is TGTGCCAGCGCGGGACAGGGCTGGCGCAATCAGCCCCAGCATTTT.

The rearrangement joins TRBV2 to TRBJ1-1, with 7 bases lining up with TRBD1. After removal of 8 bases from V and 0 bases from J, the junction contained 6 bases not matched to a gene. Per the germline V gene, CDR1 is SNHLY and CDR2 is FYNNEI. The CDR3 spans 14 residues. CDR3: CASGGQSMNTEAFF. In nucleotides, the CDR3 is TGTGCCAGCGGGGGACAGTCAATGAACACTGAAGCTTTCTTT.

J is TRBJ2-3 and V is TRBV7-9; the match to TRBD1 covers 7 bases. V trimming: 1 base; J trimming: 4 bases; junction bases outside the gene matches: 5. Germline V CDR1 and CDR2: SEHNR, FQNEAQ (reference sequence). The CDR3 length is 15 residues. The chain's CDR3 is CASSLGGRGSDTQYF. Here the CDR3 DNA reads TGTGCCAGCAGCTTAGGCGGCAGGGGGTCAGATACGCAGTATTTT.